These 23 T cell receptor beta chains were sequenced from one sample in a study of blood T cell repertoires in COVID-19 (TCRdb year 2020). Receptor amplification or capture employed the immunoSEQ multiplex PCR assay. TCRdb obtained this table from immuneACCESS and retained in-frame rearrangements with V and J assigned. These tables miss some clones; where compared with another copy, unresolved V genes account for less than half of the shortfall, and the remainder is unexplained. The sample data list hundreds of thousands of clones, and around 91% of these were observed just once. Under 3.5% of the sample is taken by the ten largest. The specimen was peripheral blood. Receptors originate from a woman aged 18-29 years who had recovered from COVID-19.

This clone was seen a few times. The V and J genes are TRBV2 and TRBJ2-7, with 9 bases aligning to TRBD1. Germline V lookup: CDR1 SNHLY, CDR2 FYNNEI. V was pared by 5 bases and J by 6 bases, with 5 bases of the junction left unmatched. CDR3 length equals 13 residues. The CDR3 bases are TGTGCCAGCAGTACGGACAGGGGCGGCGAGCAGTACGTC. Residues: CASSTDRGGEQYV.

The rearrangement links TRBV7-2 to TRBJ2-1; TRBD1 is a possible D gene (6 bases). The CDR3 is 16 residues long. Trimming pared 3 bases from V and 0 bases from J, leaving 12 bases between. Looked up from germline, CDR1 is SGHTA and CDR2 is FQGNSA. The CDR3, as DNA: TGTGCCAGCAGCTTTCCCGAGACAGGCTCCTACAATGAGCAGTTCTTC. As protein: CASSFPETGSYNEQFF.

The chain couples TRBV11-2 to TRBJ2-2, with 10 bases fitting TRBD1. The length of the CDR3 is 17 residues. CDR1 is SGHAT, CDR2 FQNNGV, per germline. Unmatched junction bases numbered 7, after V lost 0 bases and J lost 6 bases. The CDR3 here is CASSLDPGQGMAGELFF. CDR3 nucleotide sequence: TGTGCCAGCAGCTTAGATCCGGGACAGGGGATGGCCGGGGAGCTGTTTTTT.

The chain recombines TRBV14 with TRBJ1-1; D ambiguous. The CDR3 is 15 amino acids. Germline V lookup: CDR1 SGHDN, CDR2 FVKESK. V was clipped by 2 bases and J by 1 base, with 11 bases between them. In DNA form, the CDR3 reads TGTGCCAGCAGCCAACGTCGACGACAGAACACTGAAGCTTTCTTT. It codes for CASSQRRRQNTEAFF.

CDR3 nucleotides: TGTGCCAGCAGCGCGGAGACAGGACCCTCTGGAAACACCATATATTTT. Protein: CASSAETGPSGNTIYF. The chain employs TRBV9 and TRBJ1-3; possibly TRBD1 for D (6 bases). Germline V gives CDR1 SGDLS, CDR2 YYNGEE. The CDR3 covers 16 residues. Trimming stripped 3 bases from V and 0 bases from J, with 13 bases between.

This clone was picked up a small number of times. The rearrangement joins TRBV4-2 to TRBJ2-2, with 8 bases lining up with TRBD2. The CDR3 contains 17 residues. The junction had 6 bases not matched to a gene; V was cut back by 0 bases and J by 3 bases. The germline V gene encodes CDR1 LGHNA and CDR2 YNFKEQ. As DNA, the CDR3 is TGTGCCAGCAGCCAAGAGGTTAGCGGGGCCGACACCGGGGAGCTGTTTTTT. Translated: CASSQEVSGADTGELFF.

The chain uses TRBV7-2 and TRBJ2-1; no clear D gene. The length of the CDR3 is 13 residues. V lost 4 bases and J lost 7, with 11 bases in between. Germline V gene sequence: CDR1 SGHTA, CDR2 FQGNSA. The CDR3 coding sequence is TGTGCCAGCAGCTCCTCCCCTAGGAATGAGCAGTTCTTC. Translation: CASSSSPRNEQFF. The whole variable domain, filled in from reference TRBV7-2 and TRBJ2-1, reads GAGVSQSPSNKVTEKGKDVELRCDPISGHTALYWYRQSLGQGLEFLIYFQGNSAPDKSGLPSDRFSAERTGGSVSTLTIQRTQQEDSAVYLCASSSSPRNEQFFGPGTRLTVL.

V is TRBV11-2 and J is TRBJ1-5, with D possibly matching TRBD1 (5 bases). The CDR3 contains 14 residues. Looked up from germline, CDR1 is SGHAT and CDR2 is FQNNGV. The V gene lost 0 bases and the J gene lost 5 bases, with 8 bases spanning the gap. CDR3: CASSLDREDQPQHF. Here the CDR3 DNA reads TGTGCCAGCAGCTTAGACAGGGAGGATCAGCCCCAGCATTTT.

This clone was observed a single time. This chain connects TRBV7-8 to TRBJ1-4; the match to TRBD1 covers 7 bases. The junction had 7 bases not matched to a gene; V was cut back by 5 bases and J by 7 bases. This CDR3 contains 14 residues. Germline CDR1 SGHVS, CDR2 FQNEAQ. The CDR3 nucleotides read TGTGCCAGCAGCCCACAGGGGTTGGGTGAAAAACTGTTTTTT. As protein: CASSPQGLGEKLFF.

The V and J genes are TRBV6-2 or TRBV6-3 and TRBJ2-5; TRBD2 aligns across 9 bases. The CDR3 is made up of 16 amino acids. V dropped 6 bases and J dropped 1; count of bases not matched to a gene: 9. Germline V lookup: CDR1 MNHEY, CDR2 SVGEGT. Here the CDR3 reads CASSRAGGTSQETQYF. For the CDR3, the DNA is TGTGCCAGCAGCCGCGCGGGGGGGACTAGCCAAGAGACCCAGTACTTC.

This chain connects TRBV7-2 to TRBJ2-1; 7 bases line up with TRBD2. CDR1 is SGHTA and CDR2 is FQGNSA in the germline V gene. The length of the CDR3 is 14 residues. Germline trimming cut 4 bases from V and 8 bases from J; bases unmatched to any gene: 8. CDR3 nucleotide sequence: TGTGCCAGCAGCTCCGGACTAGTCTTGGATGAGCAGTTCTTC. It encodes CASSSGLVLDEQFF.

The gene calls are TRBV21-1 and TRBJ1-2; the table's D call, TRBD1, has no DNA check behind it. TRBV21-1 is shown as a pseudogene. This CDR3 spans 15 amino acids. The CDR3 protein is CASSKDRTEDYGYTF. Here the CDR3 DNA reads TGTGCCAGCAGCAAAGATCGGACAGAAGACTATGGCTACACCTTC.

This clone has only one observation. The chain links TRBV7-9 to TRBJ1-2, with unresolved D. Germline assignment: CDR1 SEHNR and CDR2 FQNEAQ (reference sequence). The CDR3 has 14 amino acids. V shed 1 base and J shed 1 base, with 7 bases lying between them. The CDR3 sequence: CASSLETDNYGYTF. The CDR3 DNA reads TGTGCCAGCAGCTTAGAAACTGATAACTATGGCTACACCTTC.

The sample holds one count of this clone. V usage is TRBV30 and J usage is TRBJ2-3; D remains unclear. The germline V gene has CDR1 GTSNPN and CDR2 SVGIG (reference sequence). Trimming pared 0 bases from V and 4 bases from J, leaving 8 bases between. This CDR3 comprises 13 residues. CDR3 DNA: TGTGCCTGGAGTGTACGACTGGCAGATACGCAGTATTTT. It is translated as CAWSVRLADTQYF.

The J gene is TRBJ2-7, the V gene TRBV18; TRBD2 agrees at 8 bases. The CDR3 spans 17 residues. Germline trimming cut 0 bases from V and 6 bases from J; bases unmatched to any gene: 13. Germline CDR1 reads KGHSH; CDR2 reads LQKENI. CDR3 sequence: CASSPPGTGGRQLEQYV. In nucleotides, the CDR3 is TGTGCCAGCTCACCACCCGGAACGGGAGGGCGGCAGCTCGAGCAGTACGTC.

This chain uses TRBV6-6 with TRBJ2-1; 7 bases agree with TRBD2. This CDR3 is built from 14 residues. Trimming took 8 bases from V and 3 from J; bases not matched to a gene: 7. In germline, CDR1 is MNHNY, CDR2 SVGAGI (reference sequence). Written as DNA, the CDR3 is TGTGCCAGCCTTAGGCCTAGCGGCTACAATGAGCAGTTCTTC. It encodes CASLRPSGYNEQFF.

This chain links TRBV12-3 or TRBV12-4 with TRBJ2-3; the D is unclear. The CDR3 totals 12 residues. V was clipped by 6 bases and J by 3 bases, with 7 bases between them. The CDR3 DNA follows: TGTGCCAGCAGCCAAGCAACAGATACGCAGTATTTT. It codes for CASSQATDTQYF.

The chain combines TRBV4-1 with TRBJ1-4, with D unresolved. Trimming removed 0 bases at V and 7 bases at J, with 12 bases between. This CDR3 contains 15 residues. The germline gives CDR1 MGHRA, CDR2 YSYEKL. The CDR3 spells CASSQDGPVAEKLFF. The CDR3, as DNA: TGCGCCAGCAGCCAAGATGGTCCGGTCGCTGAAAAACTGTTTTTT.

In its sample, this clone was seen once. This chain uses TRBV11-2 with TRBJ2-5; 7 nucleotides align to TRBD2. The CDR3 consists of 13 residues. Looked up from germline, CDR1 is SGHAT and CDR2 is FQNNGV. V shed 8 bases and J 7 bases; nucleotides not matched to a gene: 10. CDR3 residues: CASDLSGGGTQYF. Here the CDR3 DNA reads TGTGCCAGCGACCTGTCGGGGGGAGGGACCCAGTACTTC.

The genes are TRBV6-2 or TRBV6-3 and TRBJ2-1; maybe TRBD2 (7 bases). Germline lookup yields CDR1 MNHEY and CDR2 SVGEGT. V was trimmed by 4 bases and J by 9 bases, leaving 22 bases between them. The length of the CDR3 is 16 residues. The CDR3 sequence is CASSWVALKGGIEQFF. In DNA form, the CDR3 reads TGTGCCAGCAGTTGGGTAGCGCTTAAGGGGGGGATTGAGCAGTTCTTC.

The CDR3 loop is CATRSGDTGELFF. In nucleotides, the CDR3 is TGTGCCACCCGGTCAGGGGACACCGGGGAGCTGTTTTTT. V gene TRBV24-1 combines with J gene TRBJ2-2, with D possibly matching TRBD1 (6 bases). The length of the CDR3 is 13 residues. Germline loops: CDR1 KGHDR, CDR2 SFDVKD. Between the trimmed V and J ends, which lost 9 bases and 3 bases, there was a span of 10 bases.

The chain uses TRBV6-2 or TRBV6-3 and TRBJ1-1, with D possibly matching TRBD1 (5 bases). This CDR3 is built from 14 residues. Looked up from germline, CDR1 is MNHEY and CDR2 is SVGEGT. Trimming removed 2 bases from V and 0 bases from J, with 7 bases in between. This CDR3 reads CASSYIGVNTEAFF. CDR3 DNA sequence: TGTGCCAGCAGTTACATAGGGGTGAACACTGAAGCTTTCTTT.

V usage is TRBV6-5 and J usage is TRBJ2-1, with D hard to call. CDR3 length equals 13 residues. Trimming removed 0 bases at V and 5 bases at J, with 5 bases between. From germline, CDR1 is MNHEY and CDR2 SVGAGI. The CDR3 sequence is CASSYSSNNEQFF. For the CDR3, the DNA is TGTGCCAGCAGTTACTCTAGCAACAATGAGCAGTTCTTC.